This T cell receptor (beta chain) is from a study of OX40 agonist ivuxolimab in advanced cancers. About the study: Patients in the trial were receiving intravenous ivuxolimab every 2 weeks, at doses of 0.01 to 10 mg/kg.

For this clone: Its antigen is unknown.

It was autoimmune disease history or systemic immunosuppression that excluded patients. Blood samples were obtained at baseline, cycle 4 day 1, and cycle 7 day 1. Profiled with immunoSEQ multiplex PCR; TCRdb holds only in-frame clones, not every one. Of 80,000 or so clones listed, roughly nine tenths are singletons. The germline V and J ends were trimmed by 7 bases and 5 bases, with 19 bases remaining between them. The CDR3 has 15 amino acids. Germline V lookup: CDR1 SGHDT, CDR2 YYEEEE. Findings and caveats of the study: Low normalized T-cell clonal expansion also characterized some of the nonresponders.

Sequences were derived from CD4+ or CD8+ T cells sorted from blood, sampled in a trial of the OX40 agonist ivuxolimab. The chain is built from TRBV5-6 and TRBJ1-3; D not certain. The clonotype was recovered from an adult with an advanced solid tumor such as melanoma, head and neck, liver or kidney cancer. DNA of the CDR3: TGTGCCAGCGGGTCAACTGAGCCTAGGCGAAACACCATATATTTT. Translation: CASGSTEPRRNTIYF.